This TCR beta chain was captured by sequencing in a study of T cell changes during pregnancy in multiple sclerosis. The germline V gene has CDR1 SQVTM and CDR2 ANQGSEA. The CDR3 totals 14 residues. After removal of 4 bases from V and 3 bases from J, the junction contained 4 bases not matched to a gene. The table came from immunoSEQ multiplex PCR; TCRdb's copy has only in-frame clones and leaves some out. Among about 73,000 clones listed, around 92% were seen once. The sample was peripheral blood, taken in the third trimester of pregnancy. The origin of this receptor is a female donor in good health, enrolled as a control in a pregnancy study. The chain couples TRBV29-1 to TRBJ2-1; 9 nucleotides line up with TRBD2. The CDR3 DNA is TGCAGCGTTGGGCCTAGCGGGGTCTACAATGAGCAGTTCTTC. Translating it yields CSVGPSGVYNEQFF.